This T cell receptor (beta chain) was obtained from a study of vaccination effects on CD4 cells after COVID-19 (dated by TCRdb to between 2021 and 2024). Turning to the overall study: Each participant got two doses of an mRNA SARS-CoV-2 vaccine, either BNT162b2 or mRNA-1273. The full study included around ten COVID-19 convalescent patients and a few SARS-CoV-2-naive healthy vaccine recipients. Cultures from other donors in the study were sequenced with the Oncomine TCR Beta short-read assay on an Illumina iSeq 100. SARS-CoV-2 spike-specific CD4+ TCR repertoires were compared before and after mRNA vaccination in COVID-19 convalescent patients and in infection-naive vaccine recipients.

What the authors observed across the whole study: Both infection-induced and vaccine-induced clones contracted markedly at late post-vaccination timepoints, which is consistent with waning T cell responses. The study was limited by a small number of convalescent patients and lacked early post-infection timepoints. Among healthy vaccine recipients, nearly all vaccine-induced clones were SARS-CoV-2 mono-reactive, and only 1 of 255 was cross-reactive with common cold coronaviruses.

To prepare the library, the immunoSEQ multiplex PCR assay was applied. DNA from the CD4+ T cells that had been cultured and isolated underwent TCR beta CDR3 sequencing. Regarding the original processing steps: Non-productive TCR sequences were removed and reads were trimmed to the CDR3 region, keeping CDR3s of at least 7 amino acids. The MANAFEST web app was used to pick out antigen-specific clonotypes by comparing their expansion in peptide wells with that in reference cultures. For clones to be considered positive, expansion at FDR<0.05 versus reference and all other wells, an odds ratio above 5, and a frequency above 0.1% in two replicate wells were required. A clonotype was called cross-reactive if it was significantly expanded both in SARS-CoV-2 spike wells and in at least one common cold coronavirus spike condition. CDR3 similarity was assessed by Levenshtein distance using the stringdist R package, and unrooted trees were constructed with ape in R 3.6.1. TCRdb mirrors the immuneACCESS table, restricted to in-frame sequences. Some clones are absent from its copies; in checked studies, under half trace to an unresolved V gene, and the reason for the others is unknown. V and J calls and clone size follow that table, whereas D and trimming were derived from the DNA. The sample records approximately 82,000 clones, around 74% of which are singletons. The ten largest clones capture 1.5% to 2% of the sample.

About this clone: Its specific antigen is unknown. Qualities for individual bases were not recorded, and no much larger clone is one base off.

The ViraFEST assay stimulated PBMC with viral peptide pools and then used TCR sequencing to identify antigen-specific CD4+ T cell clonotypes by expansion. After about 10 days of culture, CD4+ T cells were isolated with the EasySep CD4+ T cell isolation kit. Negative nucleocapsid antibody results before and after vaccination confirmed that the healthy vaccine recipients had no prior SARS-CoV-2 infection. About 1.8 million PBMC per well were cultured with around 9.8 ug/ml peptides in IMDM containing approximately 4.7% human AB serum, around 10 IU/ml IL-2 and gentamicin. Half of the culture medium was replaced with fresh IL-2-containing medium on days 3 and 7. Each peptide stimulation condition was cultured in triplicate wells unless otherwise noted. PBMC were separated from whole blood using Ficoll-Paque Plus gradient centrifugation and were then either cryopreserved at -140C or used fresh. The spike proteins of SARS-CoV-2 and of the common cold coronaviruses HCoV-NL63, HCoV-OC43 and HCoV-229E were spanned by overlapping peptide pools. The QIAamp micro DNA kit was used to extract genomic DNA from the cultured CD4+ T cells.

CDR1 and CDR2 (GTSNPN, SVGIG) derive from the germline V gene (reference sequence). The CDR3 spans 15 residues, from the cysteine through the phenylalanine. CDR3 DNA only is kept here, 45 bases in frame from base 1. From V the trimming removes 2 bases and from J it removes 5 bases, while the gene matches leave 7 bases of the junction unaccounted for. The sample in question was CD4+ T cells from PBMCs cultured with HCoV-229E spike peptides, obtained before COVID-19 vaccination. Read against the paper, the sample's cell subset or site label means: HCoV-229E spike overlapping peptide pool stimulation. The chain joins TRBV30 to TRBJ2-3; TRBD1 agrees with 10 junctional bases. This TCR derives from a human donor who received a COVID-19 vaccine. The encoded CDR3 is CAWSTTGGRVDTQYF. The bases are TGTGCCTGGAGTACGACAGGGGGCCGGGTAGATACGCAGTATTTT.